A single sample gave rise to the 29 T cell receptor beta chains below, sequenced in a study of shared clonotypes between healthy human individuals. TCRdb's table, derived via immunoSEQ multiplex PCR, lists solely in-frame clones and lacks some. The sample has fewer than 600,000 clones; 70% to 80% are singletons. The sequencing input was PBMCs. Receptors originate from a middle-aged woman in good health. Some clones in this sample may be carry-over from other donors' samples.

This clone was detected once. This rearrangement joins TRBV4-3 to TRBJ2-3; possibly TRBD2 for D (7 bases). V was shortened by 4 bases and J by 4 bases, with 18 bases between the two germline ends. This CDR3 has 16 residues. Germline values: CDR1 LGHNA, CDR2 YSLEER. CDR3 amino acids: CASSRRLGGASDTQYF. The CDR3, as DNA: TGCGCCAGCAGCCGTCGCCTAGGGGGGGCGTCAGATACGCAGTATTTT.

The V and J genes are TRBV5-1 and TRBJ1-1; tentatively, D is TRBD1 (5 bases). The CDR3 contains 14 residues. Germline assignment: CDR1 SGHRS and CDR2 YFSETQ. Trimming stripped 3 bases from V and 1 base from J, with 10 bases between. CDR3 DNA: TGCGCCAGCAGCTCCTTGACAGAGAACACTGAAGCTTTCTTT. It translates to CASSSLTENTEAFF.

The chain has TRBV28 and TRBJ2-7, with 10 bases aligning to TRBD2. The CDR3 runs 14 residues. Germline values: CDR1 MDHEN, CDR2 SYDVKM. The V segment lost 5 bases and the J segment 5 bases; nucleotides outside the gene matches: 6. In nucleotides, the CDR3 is TGTGCCAGCAGTCCGATTAGCGGGAGGAACGAGCAGTACTTC. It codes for CASSPISGRNEQYF.

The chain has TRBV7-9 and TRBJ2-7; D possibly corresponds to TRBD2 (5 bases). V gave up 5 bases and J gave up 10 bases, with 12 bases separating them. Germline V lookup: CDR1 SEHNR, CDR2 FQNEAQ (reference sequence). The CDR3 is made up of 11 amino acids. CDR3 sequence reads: CASSPGLLQYF. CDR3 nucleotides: TGTGCCAGCAGCCCCGGACTTTTACAGTACTTC.

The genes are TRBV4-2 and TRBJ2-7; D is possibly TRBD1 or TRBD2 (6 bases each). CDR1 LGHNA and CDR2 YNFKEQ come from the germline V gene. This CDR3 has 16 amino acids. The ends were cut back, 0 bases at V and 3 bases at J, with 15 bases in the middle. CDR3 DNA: TGTGCCAGCAGCCAAGATACGGGGGCTTCAAACTACGAGCAGTACTTC. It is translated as CASSQDTGASNYEQYF.

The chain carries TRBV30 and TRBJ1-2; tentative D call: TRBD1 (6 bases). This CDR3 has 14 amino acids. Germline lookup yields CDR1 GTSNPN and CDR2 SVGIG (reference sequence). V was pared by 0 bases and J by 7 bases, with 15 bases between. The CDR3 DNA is TGTGCCTGGAGTGTAGCAGGAGGGGGTTCTGGCTACACCTTC. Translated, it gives CAWSVAGGGSGYTF.

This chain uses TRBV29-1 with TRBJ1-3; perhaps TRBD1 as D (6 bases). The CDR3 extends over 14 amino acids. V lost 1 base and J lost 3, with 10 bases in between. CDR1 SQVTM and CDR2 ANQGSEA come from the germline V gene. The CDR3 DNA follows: TGCAGCGTTGAAGTCAGGGGTGTTGGAAACACCATATATTTT. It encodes CSVEVRGVGNTIYF.

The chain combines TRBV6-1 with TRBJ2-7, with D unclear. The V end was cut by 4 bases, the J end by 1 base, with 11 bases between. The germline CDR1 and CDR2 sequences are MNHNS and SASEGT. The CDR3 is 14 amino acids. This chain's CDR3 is CASSADSDSYEQYF. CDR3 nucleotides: TGTGCCAGCAGTGCCGACTCTGATTCCTACGAGCAGTACTTC.

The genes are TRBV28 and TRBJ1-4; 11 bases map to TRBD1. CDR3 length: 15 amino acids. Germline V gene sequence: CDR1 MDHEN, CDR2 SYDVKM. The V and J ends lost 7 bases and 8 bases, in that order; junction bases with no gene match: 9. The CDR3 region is CASTLRTGGWEKLFF. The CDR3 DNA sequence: TGTGCCAGCACCCTAAGGACAGGGGGCTGGGAAAAACTGTTTTTT.

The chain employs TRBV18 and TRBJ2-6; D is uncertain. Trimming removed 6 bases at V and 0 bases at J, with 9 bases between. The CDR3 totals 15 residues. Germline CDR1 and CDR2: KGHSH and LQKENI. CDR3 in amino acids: CASSPASSGANVLTF. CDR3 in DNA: TGTGCCAGCTCCCCAGCTAGCTCTGGGGCCAACGTCCTGACTTTC.

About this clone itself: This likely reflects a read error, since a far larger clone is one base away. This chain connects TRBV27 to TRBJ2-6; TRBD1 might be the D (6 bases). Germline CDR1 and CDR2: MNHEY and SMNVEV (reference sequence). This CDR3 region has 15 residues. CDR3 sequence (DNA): TGTGCCAGCAGTTTAACAGGGCGTGGGGTCAACGTCCTGACTTTC. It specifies CASSLTGRGVNVLTF.

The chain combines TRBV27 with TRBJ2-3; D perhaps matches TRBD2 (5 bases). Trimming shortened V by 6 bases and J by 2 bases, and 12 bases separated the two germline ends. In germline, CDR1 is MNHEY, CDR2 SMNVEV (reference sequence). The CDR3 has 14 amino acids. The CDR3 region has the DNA TGTGCCAGCAGCCCATCCCTAGCCACAGATACGCAGTATTTT. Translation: CASSPSLATDTQYF.

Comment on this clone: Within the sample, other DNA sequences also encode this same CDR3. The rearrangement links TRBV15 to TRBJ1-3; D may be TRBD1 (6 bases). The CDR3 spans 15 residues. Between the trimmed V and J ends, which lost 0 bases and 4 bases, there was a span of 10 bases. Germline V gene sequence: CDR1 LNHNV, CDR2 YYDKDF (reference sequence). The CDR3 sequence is CATSRDRGTGNTIYF. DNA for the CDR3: TGTGCCACCAGCAGAGATAGGGGGACGGGAAACACCATATATTTT.

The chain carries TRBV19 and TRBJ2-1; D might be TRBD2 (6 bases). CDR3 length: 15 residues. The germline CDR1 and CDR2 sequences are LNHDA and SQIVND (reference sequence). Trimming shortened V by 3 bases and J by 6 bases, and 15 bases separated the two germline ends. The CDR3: CASSIIIGGSNEQFF. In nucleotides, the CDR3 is TGTGCCAGTAGTATTATTATAGGAGGGAGCAATGAGCAGTTCTTC. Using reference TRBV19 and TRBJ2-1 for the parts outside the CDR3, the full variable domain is DGGITQSPKYLFRKEGQNVTLSCEQNLNHDAMYWYRQDPGQGLRLIYYSQIVNDFQKGDIAEGYSVSREKKESFPLTVTSAQKNPTAFYLCASSIIIGGSNEQFFGPGTRLTVL.

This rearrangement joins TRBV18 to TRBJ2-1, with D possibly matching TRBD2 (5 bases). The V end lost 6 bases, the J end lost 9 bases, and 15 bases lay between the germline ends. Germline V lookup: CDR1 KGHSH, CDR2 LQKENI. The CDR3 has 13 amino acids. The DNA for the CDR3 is TGTGCCAGCTCGCCTGAACTAGGCACTGAGCAGTTCTTC. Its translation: CASSPELGTEQFF.

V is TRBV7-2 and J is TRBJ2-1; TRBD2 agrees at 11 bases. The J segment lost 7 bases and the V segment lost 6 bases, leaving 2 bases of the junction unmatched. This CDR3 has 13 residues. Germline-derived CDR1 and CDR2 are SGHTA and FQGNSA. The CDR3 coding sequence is TGTGCCAGCAGATCTAGCGGGAGGAATGAGCAGTTCTTC. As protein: CASRSSGRNEQFF.

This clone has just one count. For the CDR3, the DNA is TGTGCCAGCAAGGGCGAGGCGACCCACGAGCAGTACTTC. It yields the protein CASKGEATHEQYF. The V and J genes are TRBV6-5 and TRBJ2-5, with D hard to call. The end of the DNA aligns better with TRBJ2-7, so the J call may be wrong. Germline loops: CDR1 MNHEY, CDR2 SVGAGI. This CDR3 is built from 13 residues.

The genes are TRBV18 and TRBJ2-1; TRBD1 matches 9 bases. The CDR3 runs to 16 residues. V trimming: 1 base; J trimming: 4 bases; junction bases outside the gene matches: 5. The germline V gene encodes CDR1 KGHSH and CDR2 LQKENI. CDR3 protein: CASSPRTGGSYNEQFF. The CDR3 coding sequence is TGTGCCAGCTCACCACGTACAGGGGGCTCTTACAATGAGCAGTTCTTC.

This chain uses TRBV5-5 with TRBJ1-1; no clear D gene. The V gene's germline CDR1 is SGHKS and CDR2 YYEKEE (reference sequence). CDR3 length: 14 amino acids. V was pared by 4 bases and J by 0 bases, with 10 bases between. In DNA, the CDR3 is TGTGCCAGCAGCGTGGCAGTCATGAACACTGAAGCTTTCTTT. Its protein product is CASSVAVMNTEAFF.

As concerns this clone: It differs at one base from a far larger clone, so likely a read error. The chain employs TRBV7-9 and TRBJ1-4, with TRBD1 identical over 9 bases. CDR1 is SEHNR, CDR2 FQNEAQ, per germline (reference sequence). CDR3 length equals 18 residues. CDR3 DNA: TGTGCCGGCAGCGACCGGACCGGGACAGGGTCAACCCGTCATAAACTGTTTTTT. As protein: CAGSDRTGTGSTRHKLFF.

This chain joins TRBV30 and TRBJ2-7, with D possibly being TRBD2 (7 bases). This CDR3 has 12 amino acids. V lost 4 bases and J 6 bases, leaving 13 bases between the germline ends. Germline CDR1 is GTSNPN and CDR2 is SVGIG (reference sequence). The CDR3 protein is CAWTGGGAEQYF. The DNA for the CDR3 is TGTGCCTGGACTGGGGGGGGCGCCGAGCAGTACTTC.

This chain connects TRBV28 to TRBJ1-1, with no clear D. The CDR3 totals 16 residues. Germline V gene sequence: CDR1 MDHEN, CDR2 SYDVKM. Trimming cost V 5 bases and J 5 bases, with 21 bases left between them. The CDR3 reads CASSAPPLGLGTEAFF. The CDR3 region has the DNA TGTGCCAGCAGTGCCCCCCCGTTAGGGCTCGGAACTGAAGCTTTCTTT.

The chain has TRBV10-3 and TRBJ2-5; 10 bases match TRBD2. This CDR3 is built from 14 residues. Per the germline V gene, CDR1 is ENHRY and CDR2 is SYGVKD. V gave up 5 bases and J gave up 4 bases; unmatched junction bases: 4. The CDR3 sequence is CAISSAGGGETQYF. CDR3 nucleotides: TGTGCCATCAGTTCAGCGGGAGGGGGAGAGACCCAGTACTTC.

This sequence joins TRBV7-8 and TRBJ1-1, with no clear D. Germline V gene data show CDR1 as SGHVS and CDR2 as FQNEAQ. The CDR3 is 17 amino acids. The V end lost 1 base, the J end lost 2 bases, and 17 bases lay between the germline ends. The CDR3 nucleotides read TGTGCCAGCAGCTTAGGCGTATCAGCCCACATCAACACTGAAGCTTTCTTT. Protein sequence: CASSLGVSAHINTEAFF. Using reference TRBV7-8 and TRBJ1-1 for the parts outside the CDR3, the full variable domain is GAGVSQSPRYKVAKRGQDVALRCDPISGHVSLFWYQQALGQGPEFLTYFQNEAQLDKSGLPSDRFFAERPEGSVSTLKIQRTQQEDSAVYLCASSLGVSAHINTEAFFGQGTRLTVV.

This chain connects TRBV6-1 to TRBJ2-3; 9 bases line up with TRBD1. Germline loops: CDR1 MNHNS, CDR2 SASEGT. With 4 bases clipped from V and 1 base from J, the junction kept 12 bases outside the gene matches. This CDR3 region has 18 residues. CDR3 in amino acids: CASSVSQGANLGTDTQYF. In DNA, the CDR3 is TGTGCCAGCAGTGTTTCACAGGGGGCGAATCTTGGCACAGATACGCAGTATTTT.

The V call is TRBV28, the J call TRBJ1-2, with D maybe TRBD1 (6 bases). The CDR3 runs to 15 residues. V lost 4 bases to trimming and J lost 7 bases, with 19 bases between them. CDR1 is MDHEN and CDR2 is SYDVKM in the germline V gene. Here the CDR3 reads CASSSYRDSSIGYTF. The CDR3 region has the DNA TGTGCCAGCAGTTCGTACAGGGATTCGTCGATTGGCTACACCTTC.

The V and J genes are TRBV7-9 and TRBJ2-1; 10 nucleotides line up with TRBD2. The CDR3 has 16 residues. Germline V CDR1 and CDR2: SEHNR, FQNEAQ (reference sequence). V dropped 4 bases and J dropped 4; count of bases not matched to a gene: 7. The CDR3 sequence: CASSSLAGPVYNEQFF. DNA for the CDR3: TGTGCCAGCAGCTCACTAGCGGGACCTGTTTACAATGAGCAGTTCTTC.

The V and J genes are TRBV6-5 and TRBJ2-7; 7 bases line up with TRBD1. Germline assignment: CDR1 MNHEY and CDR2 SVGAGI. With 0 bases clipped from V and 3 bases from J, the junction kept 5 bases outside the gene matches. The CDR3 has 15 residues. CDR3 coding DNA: TGTGCCAGCAGTTACTCCTCCGGGACAGTCTACGAGCAGTACTTC. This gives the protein CASSYSSGTVYEQYF.

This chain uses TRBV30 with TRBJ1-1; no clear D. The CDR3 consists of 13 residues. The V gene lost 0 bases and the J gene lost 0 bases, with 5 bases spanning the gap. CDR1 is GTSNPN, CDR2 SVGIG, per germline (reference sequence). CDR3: CAWSVMLNTEAFF. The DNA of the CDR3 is TGTGCCTGGAGTGTTATGCTGAACACTGAAGCTTTCTTT.